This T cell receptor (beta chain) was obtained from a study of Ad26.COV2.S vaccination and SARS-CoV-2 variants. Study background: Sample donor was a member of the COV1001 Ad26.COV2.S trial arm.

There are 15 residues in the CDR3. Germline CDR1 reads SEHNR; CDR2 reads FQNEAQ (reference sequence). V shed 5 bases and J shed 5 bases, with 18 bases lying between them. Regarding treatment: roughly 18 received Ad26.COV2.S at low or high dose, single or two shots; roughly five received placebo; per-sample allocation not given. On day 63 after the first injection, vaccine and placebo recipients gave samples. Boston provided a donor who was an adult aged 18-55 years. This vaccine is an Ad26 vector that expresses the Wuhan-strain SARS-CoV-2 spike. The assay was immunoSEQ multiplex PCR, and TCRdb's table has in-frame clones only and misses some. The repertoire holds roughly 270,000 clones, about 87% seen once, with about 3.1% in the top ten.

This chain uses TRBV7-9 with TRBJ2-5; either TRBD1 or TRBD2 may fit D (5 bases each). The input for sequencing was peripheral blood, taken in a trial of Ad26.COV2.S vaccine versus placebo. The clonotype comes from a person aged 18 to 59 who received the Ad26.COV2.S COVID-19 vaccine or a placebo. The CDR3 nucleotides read TGTGCCAGCAGCCCTAGTGCAGGGACGAGGGAGACCCAGTACTTC. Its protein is CASSPSAGTRETQYF.